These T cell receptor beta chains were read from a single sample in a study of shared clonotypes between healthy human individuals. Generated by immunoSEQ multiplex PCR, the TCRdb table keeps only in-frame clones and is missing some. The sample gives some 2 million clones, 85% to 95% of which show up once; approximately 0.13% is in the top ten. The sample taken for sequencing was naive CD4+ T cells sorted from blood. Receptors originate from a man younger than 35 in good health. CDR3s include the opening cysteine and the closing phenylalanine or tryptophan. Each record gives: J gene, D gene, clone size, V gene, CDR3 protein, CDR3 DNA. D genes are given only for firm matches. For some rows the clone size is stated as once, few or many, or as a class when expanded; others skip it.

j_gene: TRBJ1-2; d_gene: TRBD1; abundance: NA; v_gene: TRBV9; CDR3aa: CASSVEQGGDGYTF; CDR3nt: TGTGCCAGCAGCGTAGAACAGGGGGGAGATGGCTACACCTTC
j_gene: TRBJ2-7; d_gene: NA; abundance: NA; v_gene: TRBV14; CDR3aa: CASSQERGHPLYEQYF; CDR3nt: TGTGCCAGCAGCCAAGAAAGGGGACACCCACTCTACGAGCAGTACTTC
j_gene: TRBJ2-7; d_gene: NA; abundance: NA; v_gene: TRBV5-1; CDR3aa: CASSQRSGYEQYF; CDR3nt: TGCGCCAGCAGCCAGAGGTCGGGCTACGAGCAGTACTTC
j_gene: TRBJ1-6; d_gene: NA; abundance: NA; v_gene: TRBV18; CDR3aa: CASSPPNSPLHF; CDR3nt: TGTGCCAGCTCACCACCCAATTCACCCCTCCACTTT
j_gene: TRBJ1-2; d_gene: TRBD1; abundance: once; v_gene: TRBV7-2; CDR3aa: CASSLRVGTGPSRDYGYTF; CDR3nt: TGTGCCAGCAGCTTACGGGTGGGGACAGGACCTTCAAGGGACTATGGCTACACCTTC
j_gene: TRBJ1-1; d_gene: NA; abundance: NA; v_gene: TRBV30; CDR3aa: CAWSVEVSAFF; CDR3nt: TGTGCCTGGAGTGTCGAGGTCTCCGCTTTCTTT
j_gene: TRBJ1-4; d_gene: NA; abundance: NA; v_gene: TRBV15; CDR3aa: CATSSPREHATNEKLFF; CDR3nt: TGTGCCACCAGCAGCCCTAGGGAACATGCAACTAATGAAAAACTGTTTTTT
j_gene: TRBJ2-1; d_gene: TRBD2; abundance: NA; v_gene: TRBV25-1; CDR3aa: CASSWAGGAHNEQFF; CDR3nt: TGTGCCAGCAGTTGGGCGGGAGGGGCGCACAATGAGCAGTTCTTC
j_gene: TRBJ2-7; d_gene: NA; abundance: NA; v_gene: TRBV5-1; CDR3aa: CASSLGGTTTYEQYF; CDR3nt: TGCGCCAGCAGCTTGGGCGGGACCACAACCTACGAGCAGTACTTC
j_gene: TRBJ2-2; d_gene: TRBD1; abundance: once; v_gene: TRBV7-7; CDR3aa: CASSGTGVGTGELFF; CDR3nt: TGTGCTTCATCCGGGACAGGGGTCGGGACCGGGGAGCTGTTTTTT
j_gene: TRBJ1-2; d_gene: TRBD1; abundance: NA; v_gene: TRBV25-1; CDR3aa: CASSDGGRDSYGYTF; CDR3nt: TGTGCCAGCAGTGATGGGGGAAGGGACAGCTATGGCTACACCTTC
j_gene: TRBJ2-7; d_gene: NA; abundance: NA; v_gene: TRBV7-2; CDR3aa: CASSFHPLSYEQYF; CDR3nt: TGTGCCAGCAGCTTTCACCCCCTCTCCTACGAGCAGTACTTC
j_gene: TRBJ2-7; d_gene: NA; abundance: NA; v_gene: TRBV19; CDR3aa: CASRDPGGTYEQYF; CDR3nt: TGTGCCAGTAGGGATCCAGGGGGGACCTACGAGCAGTACTTC
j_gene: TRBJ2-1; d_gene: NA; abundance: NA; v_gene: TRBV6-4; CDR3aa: CASSDNWRSSYNEQFF; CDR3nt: TGTGCCAGCAGTGACAATTGGCGGAGCTCCTACAATGAGCAGTTCTTC
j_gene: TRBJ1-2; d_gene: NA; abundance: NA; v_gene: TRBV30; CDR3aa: CAWTTEYYGYTF; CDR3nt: TGTGCCTGGACGACAGAATACTATGGCTACACCTTC
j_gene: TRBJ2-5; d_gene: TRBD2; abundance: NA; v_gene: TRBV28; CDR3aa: CASTMGLAGGHARETQYF; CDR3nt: TGTGCCAGCACCATGGGACTAGCGGGGGGACACGCCAGGGAGACCCAGTACTTC
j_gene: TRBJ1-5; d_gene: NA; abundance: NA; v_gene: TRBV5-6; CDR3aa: CASSRGTAAGQPQHF; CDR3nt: TGTGCCAGCAGTCGAGGGACGGCGGCAGGTCAGCCCCAGCATTTT
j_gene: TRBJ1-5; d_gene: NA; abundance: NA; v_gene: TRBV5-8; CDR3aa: CASSLGPENQPQHF; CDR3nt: TGTGCCAGCAGCCTGGGGCCCGAGAATCAGCCCCAGCATTTT
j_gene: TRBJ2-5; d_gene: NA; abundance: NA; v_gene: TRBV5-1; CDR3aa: CASSLGGERETQYF; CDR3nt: TGCGCCAGCAGCTTGGGCGGGGAACGAGAGACCCAGTACTTC
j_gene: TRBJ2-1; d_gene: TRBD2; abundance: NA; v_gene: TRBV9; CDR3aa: CASSYSGGAYNEQFF; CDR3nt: TGTGCCAGCAGCTATAGCGGGGGGGCCTACAATGAGCAGTTCTTC
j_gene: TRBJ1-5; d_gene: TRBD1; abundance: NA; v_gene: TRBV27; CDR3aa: CASMLTGGGDQPQHF; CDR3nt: TGTGCCAGCATGTTAACAGGGGGCGGAGATCAGCCCCAGCATTTT
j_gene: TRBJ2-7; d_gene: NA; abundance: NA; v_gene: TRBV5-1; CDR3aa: CASSLEALPGEQYF; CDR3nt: TGCGCCAGCAGCTTGGAGGCTCTCCCGGGGGAGCAGTACTTC
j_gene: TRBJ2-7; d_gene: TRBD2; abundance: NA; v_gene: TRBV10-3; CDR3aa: CAISLTSGGYEQYF; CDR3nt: TGTGCCATCAGTCTGACTAGCGGCGGCTACGAGCAGTACTTC
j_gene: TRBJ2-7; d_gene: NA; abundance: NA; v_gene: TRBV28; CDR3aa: CASRPTGLPPPYEQYF; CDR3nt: TGTGCCAGCAGGCCAACGGGCCTCCCGCCCCCCTACGAGCAGTACTTC
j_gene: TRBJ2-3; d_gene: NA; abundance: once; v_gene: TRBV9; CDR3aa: CASSTGGVTDTQYF; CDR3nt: TGTGCCAGCAGCACCGGGGGAGTCACAGATACGCAGTATTTT
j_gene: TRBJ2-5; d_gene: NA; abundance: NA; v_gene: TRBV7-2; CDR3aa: CASSRRDPRRETQYF; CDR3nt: TGTGCCAGCAGTCGCCGGGACCCCAGACGAGAGACCCAGTACTTC
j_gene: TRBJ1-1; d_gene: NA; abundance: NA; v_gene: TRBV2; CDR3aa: CASRSEVGLDTEAFF; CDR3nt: TGTGCCAGCAGGTCGGAGGTTGGTTTGGACACTGAAGCTTTCTTT
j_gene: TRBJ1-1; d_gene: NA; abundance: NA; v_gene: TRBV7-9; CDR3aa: CASNNPPELNTEAFF; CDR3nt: TGTGCCAGCAACAACCCGCCGGAATTGAACACTGAAGCTTTCTTT
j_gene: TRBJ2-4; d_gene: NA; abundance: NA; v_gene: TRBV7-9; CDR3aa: CASSETRQLSTVKNIQYF; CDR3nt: TGTGCCAGCAGCGAAACCAGGCAGCTCAGTACAGTCAAAAACATTCAGTACTTC
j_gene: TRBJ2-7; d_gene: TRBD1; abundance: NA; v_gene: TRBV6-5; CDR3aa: CASSRRDRGPEQYF; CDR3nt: TGTGCCAGCAGCCGCCGGGACAGGGGTCCCGAGCAGTACTTC
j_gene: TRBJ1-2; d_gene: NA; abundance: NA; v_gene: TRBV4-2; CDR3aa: CASSPHRYTF; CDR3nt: TGTGCCAGCAGCCCGCACAGGTACACCTTC
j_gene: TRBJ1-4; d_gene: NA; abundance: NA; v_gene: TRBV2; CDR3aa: CASSELGGYEKLFF; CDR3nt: TGTGCCAGCAGTGAACTGGGAGGGTATGAAAAACTGTTTTTT
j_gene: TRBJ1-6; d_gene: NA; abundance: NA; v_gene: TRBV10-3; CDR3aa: CAISDLGAPLHF; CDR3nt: TGTGCCATCAGTGACCTAGGGGCACCCCTCCACTTT
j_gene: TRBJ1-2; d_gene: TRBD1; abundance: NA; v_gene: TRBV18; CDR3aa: CASSPYAQGNYGYTF; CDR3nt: TGTGCCAGCTCACCGTACGCACAGGGGAACTATGGCTACACCTTC
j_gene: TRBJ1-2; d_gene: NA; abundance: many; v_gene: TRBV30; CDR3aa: CAWNQGGGRAGYTF; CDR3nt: TGTGCCTGGAACCAAGGCGGGGGCAGGGCAGGCTACACCTTC
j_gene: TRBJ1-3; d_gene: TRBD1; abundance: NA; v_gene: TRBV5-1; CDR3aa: CASSLAGQANSGNTIYF; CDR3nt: TGCGCCAGCAGCTTGGCCGGACAGGCGAACTCTGGAAACACCATATATTTT
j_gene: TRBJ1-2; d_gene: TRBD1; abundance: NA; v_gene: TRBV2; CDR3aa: CASRKETGNGGYTF; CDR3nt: TGTGCCAGCAGGAAGGAGACAGGGAATGGTGGCTACACCTTC
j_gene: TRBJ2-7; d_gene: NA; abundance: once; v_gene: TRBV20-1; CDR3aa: CSAETSYEQYF; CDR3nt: TGCAGTGCTGAAACTTCCTACGAGCAGTACTTC
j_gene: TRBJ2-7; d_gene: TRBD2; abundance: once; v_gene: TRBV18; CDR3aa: CASSRRTSGVYEQYF; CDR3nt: TGTGCCAGCTCCCGACGGACTAGCGGGGTTTACGAGCAGTACTTC
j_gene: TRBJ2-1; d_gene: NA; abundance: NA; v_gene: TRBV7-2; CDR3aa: CASSSSQMTISYNEQFF; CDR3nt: TGTGCCAGCAGCTCCTCACAAATGACTATCTCCTACAATGAGCAGTTCTTC
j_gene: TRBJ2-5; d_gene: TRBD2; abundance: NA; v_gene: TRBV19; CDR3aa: CASGAQETQYF; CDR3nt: TGTGCTAGCGGGGCTCAAGAGACCCAGTACTTC
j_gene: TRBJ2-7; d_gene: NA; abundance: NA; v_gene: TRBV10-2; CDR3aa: CASSELISGEQYF; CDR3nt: TGCGCCAGCAGTGAGTTAATTAGCGGCGAGCAGTACTTC
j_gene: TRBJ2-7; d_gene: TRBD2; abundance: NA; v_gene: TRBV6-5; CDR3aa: CASSYAGGSYEQYF; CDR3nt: TGTGCCAGCAGTTACGCGGGAGGGTCCTACGAGCAGTACTTC
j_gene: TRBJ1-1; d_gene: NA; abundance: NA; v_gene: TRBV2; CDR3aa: CASSADGAGTEAFF; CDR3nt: TGTGCCAGCAGTGCGGATGGGGCGGGAACTGAAGCTTTCTTT
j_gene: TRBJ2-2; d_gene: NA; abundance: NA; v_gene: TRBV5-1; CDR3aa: CASSLDNTGELFF; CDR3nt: TGCGCCAGCAGCCTTGATAACACCGGGGAGCTGTTTTTT
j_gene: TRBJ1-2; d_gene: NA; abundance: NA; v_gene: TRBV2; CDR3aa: CASTSRLHQEGYTF; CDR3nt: TGTGCCAGCACGTCGCGACTCCATCAGGAGGGCTACACCTTC
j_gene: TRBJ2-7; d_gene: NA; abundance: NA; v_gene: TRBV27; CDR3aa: CASSSTGQMASEQYF; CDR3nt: TGTGCCAGCAGCTCCACGGGCCAAATGGCGAGCGAGCAGTACTTC
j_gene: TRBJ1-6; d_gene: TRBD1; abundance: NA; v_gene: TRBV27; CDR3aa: CASTPGQGASSPLHF; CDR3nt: TGTGCCAGCACCCCTGGACAGGGGGCGAGTTCACCCCTCCACTTT
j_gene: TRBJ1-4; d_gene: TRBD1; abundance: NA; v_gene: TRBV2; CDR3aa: CASRKQGVVEKLFF; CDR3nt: TGTGCCAGCAGGAAACAGGGGGTGGTTGAAAAACTGTTTTTT
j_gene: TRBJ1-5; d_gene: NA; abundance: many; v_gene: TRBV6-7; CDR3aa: CASTKNSNQPQHF; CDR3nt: TGTGCCAGCACCAAAAACAGCAATCAGCCCCAGCATTTT
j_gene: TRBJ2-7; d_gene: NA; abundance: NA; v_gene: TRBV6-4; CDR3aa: CASSDPKARTASYEQYF; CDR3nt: TGTGCCAGCAGTGACCCAAAGGCCAGGACGGCGTCCTACGAGCAGTACTTC
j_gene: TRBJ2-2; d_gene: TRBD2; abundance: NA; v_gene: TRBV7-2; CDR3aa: CASSLVAGGNTGELFF; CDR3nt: TGTGCCAGCAGCTTAGTTGCGGGGGGGAACACCGGGGAGCTGTTTTTT
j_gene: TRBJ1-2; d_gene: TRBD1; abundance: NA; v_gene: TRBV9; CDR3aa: CASSADRGNYGYTF; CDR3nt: TGTGCCAGCAGCGCAGACAGGGGCAACTATGGCTACACCTTC
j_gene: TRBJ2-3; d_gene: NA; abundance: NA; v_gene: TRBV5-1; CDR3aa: CASSFADTQYF; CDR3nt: TGCGCCAGCAGCTTTGCAGATACGCAGTATTTT
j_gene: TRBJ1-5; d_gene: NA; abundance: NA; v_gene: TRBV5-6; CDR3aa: CASSSRWNQPQHF; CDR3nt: TGTGCCAGCAGCTCGAGATGGAATCAGCCCCAGCATTTT
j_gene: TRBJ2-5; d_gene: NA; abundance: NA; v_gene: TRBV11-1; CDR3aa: CASSRLGAPGQETQYF; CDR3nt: TGTGCCAGCAGCCGCCTGGGGGCGCCCGGCCAAGAGACCCAGTACTTC
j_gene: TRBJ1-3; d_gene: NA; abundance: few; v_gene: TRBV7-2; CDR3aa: CASSLGSSGNTIYF; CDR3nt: TGTGCCAGCAGCTTAGGGAGCTCTGGAAACACCATATATTTT